This entry lists 21 T cell receptor beta chains sequenced from one sample in a study of T-cell reconstitution after alpha-beta-depleted transplantation in children (TCRdb year 2016). The library came from PCR. The reads were generated on an Illumina HiSeq 2500. To normalize quantification of the TCRbeta repertoire, the TCR libraries were built with molecular barcoding that relied on unique molecular identifiers. TCRdb cleaned the public reads at Q25 with fastp, built clones with MiXCR and kept in-frame beta chains. Each entry is one CDR3 protein sequence, shown with its most common DNA and genes. The sample data list roughly 300,000 distinct CDR3 sequences, and approximately 10% of these were observed just once. 2% to 3% of the sample goes to the ten largest clones. The specimen comprised PBMCs from the stem cell graft donor, sampled from the stem cell graft. All receptors come from a human donor who donated a stem cell graft to a child with acute lymphoblastic leukemia.

This clonotype was detected a few times. The genes are TRBV9 and TRBJ2-7; TRBD2 matches at 8 bases. CDR3 length equals 15 residues. V was clipped by 4 bases and J by 1 base; unmatched bases: 7. CDR1 and CDR2 from the germline V gene are SGDLS and YYNGEE. In nucleotides, the CDR3 is TGTGCCAGCAGCTCCGGGGGGGGTGGTTCCTACGAGCAGTACTTC. Encoded protein: CASSSGGGGSYEQYF.

This clonotype was observed many times. This chain links TRBV7-9 with TRBJ2-2; 14 nucleotides align to TRBD2. V lost 4 bases, J lost 8 bases, and 9 bases stayed unmatched. Germline values: CDR1 SEHNR, CDR2 FQNEAQ (reference sequence). The CDR3 length is 17 residues. The CDR3 DNA sequence: TGTGCCAGCAGCTCCTCAGATGGGACTAGCGGGAGAGGGGAGCTGTTTTTT. This codes for CASSSSDGTSGRGELFF.

The chain uses TRBV4-1 and TRBJ2-2; 7 bases align to TRBD1. With V trimmed by 4 bases and J by 1 base, 9 bases remained unmatched. This CDR3 region has 17 residues. The germline V gene has CDR1 MGHRA and CDR2 YSYEKL. The CDR3 reads CASSRTTGALNTGELFF. The DNA for the CDR3 is TGCGCCAGCAGCCGTACAACAGGGGCCCTGAACACCGGGGAGCTGTTTTTT.

In its sample, this clonotype was seen a few times. The chain uses TRBV29-1 and TRBJ2-3; D may be TRBD1 or TRBD2 (6 bases each). Germline CDR1 reads SQVTM; CDR2 reads ANQGSEA. V was clipped by 3 bases and J by 1 base, with 8 bases between them. The CDR3 contains 13 residues. CDR3 sequence: CSVERGGTDTQYF. The CDR3 DNA follows: TGCAGCGTTGAGAGGGGGGGCACAGATACGCAGTATTTT.

This clonotype has only a few counts. The chain is built from TRBV3-1 and TRBJ1-2; no clear D. The CDR3 contains 14 residues. The V and J ends lost 4 bases and 7 bases respectively, with 16 bases between them. Germline V gene sequence: CDR1 LGHDT, CDR2 YNNKEL (reference sequence). The CDR3 coding sequence is TGTGCCAGCAGCCCGGTGGGCGGTATAAGTGGCTACACCTTC. It encodes CASSPVGGISGYTF.

The sample holds many counts of this clonotype. The chain has TRBV29-1 and TRBJ2-7, with D possibly TRBD1 on 5 matching bases. Between the trimmed V and J ends, which lost 0 bases and 2 bases, there was a span of 17 bases. The CDR3 sequence is 16 residues long. Germline CDR1 reads SQVTM; CDR2 reads ANQGSEA. In DNA, the CDR3 is TGCAGCGTTGAAGATAGGCGAAGGGGCGAGACCTACGAGCAGTACTTC. It codes for CSVEDRRRGETYEQYF.

This chain uses TRBV7-8 with TRBJ1-5; D is undetermined. The V and J ends lost 1 base and 4 bases respectively, with 17 bases between them. Germline values: CDR1 SGHVS, CDR2 FQNEAQ. This CDR3 is built from 17 residues. In DNA, the CDR3 is TGTGCCAGCAGCTTAGAAGCAAATTTCTTGCCTAATCAGCCCCAGCATTTT. Its translation: CASSLEANFLPNQPQHF.

The chain employs TRBV7-9 and TRBJ2-7; D is uncertain. The germline V and J ends were trimmed by 1 base and 7 bases, with 8 bases remaining between them. The CDR3 has 12 residues. Germline lookup yields CDR1 SEHNR and CDR2 FQNEAQ (reference sequence). CDR3 sequence reads: CASSLGQVEQYF. CDR3 nucleotides: TGTGCCAGCAGCTTAGGGCAGGTTGAGCAGTACTTC.

In its sample, this clonotype was seen a few times. This sequence joins TRBV4-1 and TRBJ2-7; the D gene is possibly TRBD1 (5 bases). This CDR3 contains 14 residues. V was pared by 1 base and J by 3 bases, with 10 bases between. The V gene's germline CDR1 is MGHRA and CDR2 YSYEKL. The chain's CDR3 is CASSQGGHLYEQYF. CDR3 bases: TGCGCCAGCAGCCAAGGTGGACACCTCTACGAGCAGTACTTC.

The chain uses TRBV6-2 or TRBV6-3 and TRBJ2-1; TRBD2 agrees at 12 bases. The CDR3 spans 16 residues. J was trimmed by 6 bases and V by 3 bases; bases with no gene match: 6. Germline CDR1 and CDR2: MNHEY and SVGEGT. This chain's CDR3 is CASSYNLAGGSNEQFF. The CDR3 bases are TGTGCCAGCAGTTATAATCTAGCGGGAGGGAGCAATGAGCAGTTCTTC.

This chain uses TRBV5-5 with TRBJ2-7; D gene unclear. Germline V CDR1 and CDR2: SGHKS, YYEKEE (reference sequence). This CDR3 spans 12 amino acids. Trimming cost V 1 base and J 4 bases, with 6 bases left between them. The CDR3 nucleotides are TGTGCCAGCAGCTTGTGGGTATACGAGCAGTACTTC. Its protein product is CASSLWVYEQYF.

This clonotype has only one observation. The chain is built from TRBV12-3 or TRBV12-4 and TRBJ1-1; the match to TRBD1 covers 7 bases. The V and J ends lost 5 bases and 4 bases, in that order; junction bases with no gene match: 7. The CDR3 has 14 amino acids. CDR3 sequence reads: CASSPVQGSTEAFF. DNA for the CDR3: TGTGCCAGCAGTCCCGTACAGGGGAGCACTGAAGCTTTCTTT.

V is TRBV15 and J is TRBJ2-5; 8 nucleotides line up with TRBD1. The CDR3 length is 13 residues. The trim removed 3 bases at V and 5 bases at J, leaving 2 bases unmatched. The V gene's germline CDR1 is LNHNV and CDR2 YYDKDF (reference sequence). CDR3 sequence: CATSRGQDETQYF. CDR3 coding DNA: TGTGCCACCAGCAGGGGACAGGACGAGACCCAGTACTTC.

The chain uses TRBV29-1 and TRBJ2-7; TRBD1 matches at 7 bases. The CDR3 length is 16 residues. In germline, CDR1 is SQVTM, CDR2 ANQGSEA. V was clipped by 1 base and J by 0 bases; unmatched bases: 9. The CDR3 loop reads CSVEGTDRALSYEQYF. Here the CDR3 DNA reads TGCAGCGTTGAAGGGACCGACAGGGCACTCTCCTACGAGCAGTACTTC.

This clonotype was counted ten times or more. The chain uses TRBV6-2 or TRBV6-3 and TRBJ2-1, with TRBD2 matching 8 bases. The CDR3 is 16 amino acids. The V gene end was trimmed by 8 bases and the J gene end by 4 bases; junction bases not matched to a gene: 13. CDR1 MNHEY and CDR2 SVGEGT come from the germline V gene. CDR3: CASSSISGSGYNEQFF. The CDR3, as DNA: TGTGCCAGCTCCAGCATCAGCGGGAGTGGGTACAATGAGCAGTTCTTC.

V usage is TRBV5-1 and J usage is TRBJ2-1; D call uncertain. V lost 0 bases to trimming and J lost 6 bases, with 10 bases between them. The CDR3 runs to 14 residues. The germline gives CDR1 SGHRS, CDR2 YFSETQ. Here the CDR3 DNA reads TGCGCCAGCAGCTTGGAGGCGGTTTCCAATGAGCAGTTCTTC. This gives the protein CASSLEAVSNEQFF.

This clonotype has more than one count but fewer than ten. This chain connects TRBV7-8 to TRBJ2-7; the match to TRBD1 covers 9 bases. This CDR3 has 15 amino acids. V shed 5 bases, J shed 2 bases, and the junction held 7 bases outside the gene matches. In germline, CDR1 is SGHVS, CDR2 FQNEAQ. The CDR3 spells CASSPGTGLAYEQYF. The CDR3 nucleotides are TGTGCCAGCAGCCCCGGGACAGGGCTGGCCTACGAGCAGTACTTC.

This clonotype has more than one count but fewer than ten. The genes are TRBV19 and TRBJ2-2, with D possibly matching TRBD1 (5 bases). Germline lookup yields CDR1 LNHDA and CDR2 SQIVND (reference sequence). V was clipped by 0 bases and J by 4 bases, with 9 bases between them. This CDR3 has 15 residues. CDR3 region: CASSIDRQITGELFF. The CDR3 nucleotides read TGTGCCAGTAGTATAGATAGACAGATCACCGGGGAGCTGTTTTTT.

The chain carries TRBV5-1 and TRBJ2-1; maybe TRBD1 (6 bases). This CDR3 comprises 14 residues. CDR1 is SGHRS, CDR2 YFSETQ, per germline. Trimming removed 4 bases at V and 5 bases at J, with 13 bases between. This CDR3 is CASSPGDPHNEQFF. CDR3 coding DNA: TGCGCCAGCAGCCCAGGGGATCCTCACAATGAGCAGTTCTTC.

This clonotype was observed a handful of times. This chain connects TRBV10-3 to TRBJ2-7; no clear D. Germline V gives CDR1 ENHRY, CDR2 SYGVKD. This CDR3 region has 11 residues. The V and J ends lost 3 bases and 3 bases respectively, with 3 bases between them. The CDR3 here is CAISEVYEQYF. CDR3 DNA: TGTGCCATCAGTGAAGTCTACGAGCAGTACTTC.

The rearrangement joins TRBV7-6 to TRBJ2-7; TRBD1 matches 9 bases. J gave up 12 bases and V 5 bases, and 11 bases lay outside the gene matches. Germline V CDR1 and CDR2: SGHVS, FNYEAQ. The CDR3 covers 13 residues. The CDR3 reads CASSPGTGSPPYF. The CDR3 nucleotides read TGTGCCAGCAGCCCCGGGACAGGGTCACCCCCGTACTTC.